This T cell receptor beta chain appears in the sequencing data of a study of T cells after yellow fever vaccination. About the study: The fractions with low cell numbers were processed using SMART-Seq v4 Ultra Low Input.

This CDR3 has 14 amino acids. V gave up 7 bases and J gave up 1 base, with 13 bases separating them. This clonotype was seen at least ten times. The target antigen is unknown. General observations from the study: At around 96% for CD4 and roughly 87% for CD8, most primary-vaccination clones showed up again after the booster.

One entry per CDR3 protein results from TCRdb running MiXCR on the 5' RACE reads. The data show over 120,000 distinct CDR3 sequences, about 6.9% seen once. The sample was CD4+ T cells sorted from PBMCs, taken 10 days after the yellow fever booster vaccination. This receptor was taken from a man under 40 who received the YFV17D yellow fever vaccine. This chain uses TRBV12-3 or TRBV12-4 with TRBJ2-5; D may be TRBD1 or TRBD2 (6 bases each). The CDR3 reads CASTPSGAQETQYF. The CDR3 region has the DNA TGTGCCAGCACCCCCTCGGGGGCCCAAGAGACCCAGTACTTC.